This is a list of T cell receptor beta chains from one sample in a study of cytomegalovirus exposure and HLA in healthy donors. Sequenced by immunoSEQ multiplex PCR; TCRdb stores in-frame clones only, minus some. The sample holds 100,000 to 150,000 clones, roughly 77% seen once. Sequencing was done on a sample of PBMCs. The receptors were sampled from a man younger than 35 in good health and CMV-seronegative. Each CDR3 is given with its conserved first and last residue. A D gene is named only where the DNA matches it firmly. For some rows the clone size is stated as once, few or many, or as a class when expanded; others skip it.

size: once
J: TRBJ2-5
V: TRBV6-1
D: TRBD2
CDR3: CASSSGGAGETQYF
DNA: TGTGCCAGCAGTAGCGGGGGGGCGGGTGAGACCCAGTACTTC

size: few
J: TRBJ1-6
V: TRBV5-4
D: -
CDR3: CASSLDRANSPLHF
DNA: TGTGCCAGCAGCTTGGACAGGGCGAATTCACCCCTCCACTTT

size: -
J: TRBJ2-5
V: TRBV7-8
D: -
CDR3: CASSLGSGIQTQYF
DNA: TGTGCCAGCAGCCTGGGTTCGGGGATACAGACCCAGTACTTC

size: once
J: TRBJ1-6
V: TRBV7-3
D: -
CDR3: CASSTQGNSPLHF
DNA: TGTGCCAGCAGCACGCAGGGTAATTCACCCCTCCACTTT

size: few
J: TRBJ2-7
V: TRBV28
D: TRBD1
CDR3: CASSLRQGHYEQYF
DNA: TGTGCCAGCAGTTTACGACAGGGTCACTACGAGCAGTACTTC

size: -
J: TRBJ2-1
V: TRBV5-1
D: -
CDR3: CASSSGQSSYNEQFF
DNA: TGCGCCAGCAGCTCTGGACAGAGCTCCTACAATGAGCAGTTCTTC

size: -
J: TRBJ2-7
V: TRBV6-6
D: -
CDR3: CASSYSQGSGEQYF
DNA: TGTGCCAGCAGTTACTCACAGGGTTCCGGCGAGCAGTACTTC

size: once
J: TRBJ1-2
V: TRBV19
D: TRBD1
CDR3: CATEEASRGYGYTF
DNA: TGTGCCACAGAGGAAGCGAGCAGGGGGTATGGCTACACCTTC

size: -
J: TRBJ2-7
V: TRBV20-1
D: -
CDR3: CSAPDRHEQYF
DNA: TGCAGTGCTCCTGACAGACACGAGCAGTACTTC

size: -
J: TRBJ2-2
V: TRBV7-8
D: -
CDR3: CASSLVAGVTGELFF
DNA: TGTGCCAGCAGCTTAGTGGCAGGGGTCACCGGGGAGCTGTTTTTT

size: -
J: TRBJ2-7
V: TRBV2
D: -
CDR3: CASRRGGSFSYEQYF
DNA: TGTGCCAGCAGACGGGGAGGCAGCTTCTCCTACGAGCAGTACTTC

size: -
J: TRBJ2-5
V: TRBV19
D: -
CDR3: CASSMPGTPQETQYF
DNA: TGTGCCAGTAGTATGCCCGGGACACCACAAGAGACCCAGTACTTC

size: -
J: TRBJ1-2
V: TRBV18
D: -
CDR3: CASSPVTDNYGYTF
DNA: TGTGCCAGCTCACCAGTCACAGATAACTATGGCTACACCTTC

size: -
J: TRBJ1-3
V: TRBV6-1
D: -
CDR3: CASSEEARERRNTIYF
DNA: TGTGCCAGCAGTGAAGAGGCGAGGGAGCGGAGAAACACCATATATTTT

size: few
J: TRBJ1-3
V: TRBV2
D: -
CDR3: CASSDGTISGNTIYF
DNA: TGTGCCAGCAGTGATGGCACTATCTCTGGAAACACCATATATTTT

size: -
J: TRBJ2-1
V: TRBV18
D: -
CDR3: CASSPPTSTEQFF
DNA: TGTGCCAGCTCACCGCCTACTAGTACTGAGCAGTTCTTC

size: -
J: TRBJ2-2
V: TRBV19
D: -
CDR3: CASSIGGTANTGELFF
DNA: TGTGCCAGTAGTATTGGCGGGACAGCGAACACCGGGGAGCTGTTTTTT

size: -
J: TRBJ2-5
V: TRBV5-4
D: TRBD2
CDR3: CASSLTSGRRETQYF
DNA: TGTGCCAGCAGCTTAACTAGCGGGCGTCGAGAGACCCAGTACTTC

size: -
J: TRBJ2-6
V: TRBV11-2
D: TRBD1
CDR3: CASSLQGFGGANVLTF
DNA: TGTGCCAGCAGCCTACAGGGGTTTGGTGGGGCCAACGTCCTGACTTTC

size: -
J: TRBJ2-1
V: TRBV2
D: TRBD1
CDR3: CASSDGTGINLGDEQFF
DNA: TGTGCCAGCAGTGACGGGACAGGTATAAACCTCGGGGATGAGCAGTTCTTC

size: -
J: TRBJ1-1
V: TRBV5-4
D: TRBD1
CDR3: CASSSGQVNTEAFF
DNA: TGTGCCAGCAGCTCGGGACAGGTTAACACTGAAGCTTTCTTT

size: -
J: TRBJ1-1
V: TRBV19
D: -
CDR3: CASFSPGNTEAFF
DNA: TGTGCCAGTTTCTCTCCGGGGAACACTGAAGCTTTCTTT

size: once
J: TRBJ1-5
V: TRBV6-1
D: -
CDR3: CASTTGGVGQPQHF
DNA: TGTGCCAGCACCACGGGGGGGGTGGGGCAGCCCCAGCATTTT

size: -
J: TRBJ2-2
V: TRBV6-1
D: -
CDR3: CASSELTGPGELFF
DNA: TGTGCCAGCAGTGAACTGACAGGCCCCGGGGAGCTGTTTTTT

size: -
J: TRBJ1-6
V: TRBV14
D: -
CDR3: CASSQEGPGGNSPLHF
DNA: TGTGCCAGCAGCCAGGAGGGGCCAGGCGGGAATTCACCCCTCCACTTT

size: -
J: TRBJ2-7
V: TRBV2
D: -
CDR3: CASSEPFSPRPYEQYF
DNA: TGTGCCAGCAGTGAACCTTTCTCCCCCAGGCCCTACGAGCAGTACTTC

size: -
J: TRBJ2-5
V: TRBV5-1
D: -
CDR3: CASSHTGFQETQYF
DNA: TGCGCCAGCAGCCATACAGGGTTTCAAGAGACCCAGTACTTC

size: once
J: TRBJ2-7
V: TRBV7-8
D: TRBD2
CDR3: CASSLARSGGSVSYEQYF
DNA: TGTGCCAGCAGCTTAGCGCGAAGCGGGGGGTCCGTCTCCTACGAGCAGTACTTC